This entry features one TCR beta chain sequence. The target antigen is unknown. Researchers ran the PCR with 60 Vbeta and 13 Jbeta primers. Repertoires were generated with immunoSEQ multiplex PCR, while TCRdb's copy carries only in-frame clones and drops some. The table includes under 200,000 clones, 79% detected once. The entry originates in a study of cytomegalovirus exposure and HLA in healthy donors. Points from the study as a whole: Specificity for CMV antigens was confirmed in vitro for three of the CMV-associated chains. Within an earlier analysis, most TCR beta V segments proved productive either about 90% or about 30% of the time.

V was pared by 4 bases and J by 0 bases, with 17 bases between. The CDR3 consists of 17 residues. Germline loops: CDR1 SGHRS, CDR2 YFSETQ. This TCR was sampled from a woman aged 45-65 years in good health and CMV-seronegative. Source material: PBMCs. This sequence joins TRBV5-1 and TRBJ2-1, with D tentatively TRBD2 (6 bases). The CDR3 is CASSPVGRTISYNEQFF. The CDR3 nucleotides are TGCGCCAGCAGCCCCGTCGGTCGGACTATCTCCTACAATGAGCAGTTCTTC.